This T cell receptor (beta chain) was identified in a study of T cells in Graves' hyperthyroidism and ophthalmopathy. Study-level background: The blood sample was taken at first diagnosis, before treatment began.

In germline, CDR1 is KGHDR, CDR2 SFDVKD. This CDR3 comprises 16 residues. The ends were cut back, 9 bases at V and 2 bases at J, with 19 bases in the middle. As to this clonotype: Its antigen remains unidentified.

The study excluded patients with uncontrolled infection, other autoimmune disease, pregnancy or lactation. PBMCs were collected from a roughly 9.7 ml volume of fresh peripheral blood. Using RNA transcripts as the source, TCR beta CDR3 regions were amplified. First-round RT-PCR with HTBI primers amplified the TCR CDR3 region. TCRdb re-analysed the multiplex PCR reads in MiXCR, keeping a single row per CDR3 protein. The table shows around 370,000 distinct CDR3 sequences, with less than 20% occurring only once. General study results and limits: Prediction of ophthalmopathy progression came a median roughly 6.6 months pre-onset.

The sample consisted of blood. This clonotype originated in a man between 18 and 35 years old with Graves' ophthalmopathy. J is TRBJ1-5 and V is TRBV24-1, with TRBD1 as a possible D gene (6 bases). CDR3 region: CATGGGAGSGNQPQHF. For the CDR3, the DNA is TGTGCCACCGGGGGGGGCGCGGGATCAGGCAATCAGCCCCAGCATTTT.